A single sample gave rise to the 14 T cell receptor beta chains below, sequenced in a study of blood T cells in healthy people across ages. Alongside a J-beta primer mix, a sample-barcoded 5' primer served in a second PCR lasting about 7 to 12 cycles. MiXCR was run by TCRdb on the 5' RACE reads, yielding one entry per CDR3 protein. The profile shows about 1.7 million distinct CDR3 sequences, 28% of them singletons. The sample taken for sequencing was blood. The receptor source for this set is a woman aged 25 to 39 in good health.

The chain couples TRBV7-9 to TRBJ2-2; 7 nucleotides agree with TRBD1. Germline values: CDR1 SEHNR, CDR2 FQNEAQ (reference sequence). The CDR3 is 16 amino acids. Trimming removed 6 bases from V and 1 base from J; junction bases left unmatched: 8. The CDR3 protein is CASSPPGQRNTGELFF. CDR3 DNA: TGTGCCAGCAGTCCCCCGGGACAGAGGAACACCGGGGAGCTGTTTTTT.

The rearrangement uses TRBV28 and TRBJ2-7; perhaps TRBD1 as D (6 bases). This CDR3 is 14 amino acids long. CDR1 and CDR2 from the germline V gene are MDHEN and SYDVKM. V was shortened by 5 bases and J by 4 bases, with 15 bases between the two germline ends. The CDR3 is CASSPVTGLYEQYF. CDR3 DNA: TGTGCCAGCAGTCCCGTGACAGGTCTGTACGAGCAGTACTTC.

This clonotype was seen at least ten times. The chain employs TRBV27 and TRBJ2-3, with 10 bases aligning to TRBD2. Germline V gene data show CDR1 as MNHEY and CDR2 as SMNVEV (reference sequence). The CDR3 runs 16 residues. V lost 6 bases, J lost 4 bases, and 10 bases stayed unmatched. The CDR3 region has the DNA TGTGCCAGCAGGTCCCAAGCGGGGGGGAGGTCAGATACGCAGTATTTT. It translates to CASRSQAGGRSDTQYF.

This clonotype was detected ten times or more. The CDR3 loop reads CASSLTSVLEQYF. The CDR3 nucleotides are TGTGCCAGCAGTCTCACTAGCGTACTCGAGCAGTACTTC. The chain employs TRBV25-1 and TRBJ2-7; 7 positions match TRBD2. The CDR3 is 13 residues long. J gave up 6 bases and V 5 bases, and 7 bases lay outside the gene matches. In germline, CDR1 is MGHDK, CDR2 SYGVNS.

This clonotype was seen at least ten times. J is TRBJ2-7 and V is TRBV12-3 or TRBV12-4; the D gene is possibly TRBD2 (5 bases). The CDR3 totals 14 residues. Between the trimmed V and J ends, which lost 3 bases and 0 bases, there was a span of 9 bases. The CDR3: CASSFSGFSYEQYF. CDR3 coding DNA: TGTGCCAGCAGTTTCAGCGGTTTCTCCTACGAGCAGTACTTC.

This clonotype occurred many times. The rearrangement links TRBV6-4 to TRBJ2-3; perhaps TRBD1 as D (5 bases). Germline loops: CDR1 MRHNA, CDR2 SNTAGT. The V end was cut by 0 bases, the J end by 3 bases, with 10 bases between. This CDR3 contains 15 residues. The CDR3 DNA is TGTGCCAGCAGTGACTCGACAGCAAAGACAGATACGCAGTATTTT. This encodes CASSDSTAKTDTQYF.

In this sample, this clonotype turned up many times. As DNA, the CDR3 is TGTGCCGTTGGGGGGGAGCCCCGAGAGACCCAGTACTTC. It codes for CAVGGEPRETQYF. The rearrangement uses TRBV7-9 and TRBJ2-5; 7 nucleotides line up with TRBD2. This CDR3 contains 13 residues. Germline V lookup: CDR1 SEHNR, CDR2 FQNEAQ (reference sequence). J gave up 4 bases and V 11 bases, and 10 bases lay outside the gene matches.

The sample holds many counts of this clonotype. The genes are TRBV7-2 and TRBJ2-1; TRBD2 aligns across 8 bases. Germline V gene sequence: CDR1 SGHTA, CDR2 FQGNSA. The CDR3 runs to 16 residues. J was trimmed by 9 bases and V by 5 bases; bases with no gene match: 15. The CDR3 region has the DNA TGTGCCAGCAGCCCAGGGGCGCTTGCGGGAGGAAGTGAGCAGTTCTTC. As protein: CASSPGALAGGSEQFF.

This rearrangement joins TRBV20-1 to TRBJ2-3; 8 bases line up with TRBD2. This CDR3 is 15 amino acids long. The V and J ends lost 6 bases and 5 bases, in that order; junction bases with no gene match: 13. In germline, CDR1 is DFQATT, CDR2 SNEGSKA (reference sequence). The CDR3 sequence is CSASTRAGDRDTQYF. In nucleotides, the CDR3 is TGCAGTGCAAGTACTAGAGCGGGAGACCGAGATACGCAGTATTTT.

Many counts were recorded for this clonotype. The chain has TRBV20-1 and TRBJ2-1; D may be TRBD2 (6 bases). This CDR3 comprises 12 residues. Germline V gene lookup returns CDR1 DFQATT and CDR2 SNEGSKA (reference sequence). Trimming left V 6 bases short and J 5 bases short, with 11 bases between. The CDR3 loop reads CSAEGLHNEQFF. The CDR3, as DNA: TGCAGTGCGGAGGGGCTCCACAATGAGCAGTTCTTC.

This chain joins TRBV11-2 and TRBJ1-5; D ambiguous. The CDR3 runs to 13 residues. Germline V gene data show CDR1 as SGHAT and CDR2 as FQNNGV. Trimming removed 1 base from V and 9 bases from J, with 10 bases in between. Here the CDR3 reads CASSLVRGAPQHF. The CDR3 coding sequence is TGTGCCAGCAGCTTAGTACGAGGAGCGCCCCAGCATTTT.

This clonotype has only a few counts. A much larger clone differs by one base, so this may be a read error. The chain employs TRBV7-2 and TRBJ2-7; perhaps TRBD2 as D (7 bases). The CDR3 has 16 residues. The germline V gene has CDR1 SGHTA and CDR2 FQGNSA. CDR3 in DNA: TGTGCCGGCAGCTCCCCGACGGGGCGGGGGCTGCACGAGCAGTACTTC. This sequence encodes CAGSSPTGRGLHEQYF.

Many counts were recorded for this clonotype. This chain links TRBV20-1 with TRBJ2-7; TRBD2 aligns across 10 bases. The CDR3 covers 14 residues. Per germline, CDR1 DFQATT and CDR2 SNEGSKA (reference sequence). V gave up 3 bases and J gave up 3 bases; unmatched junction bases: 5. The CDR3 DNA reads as TGCAGTGCTAGGTTGGCTAGCGGGAGCTACGAGCAGTACTTC. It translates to CSARLASGSYEQYF.

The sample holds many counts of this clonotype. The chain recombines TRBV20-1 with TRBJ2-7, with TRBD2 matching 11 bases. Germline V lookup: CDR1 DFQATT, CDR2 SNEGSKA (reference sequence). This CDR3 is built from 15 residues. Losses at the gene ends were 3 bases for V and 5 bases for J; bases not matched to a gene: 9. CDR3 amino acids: CSARALAGGPHEQYF. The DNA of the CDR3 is TGCAGTGCTAGGGCCTTAGCGGGAGGGCCTCACGAGCAGTACTTC.